This paragraph covers one T cell receptor (beta chain) sequence. This sample is drawn from a study of T cell changes during pregnancy in multiple sclerosis. Per germline, CDR1 ENHRY and CDR2 SYGVKD. The CDR3 loop spans 14 amino acids. V was cut by 4 bases and J by 2 bases, with 9 bases left in between. TCRdb keeps only in-frame clones here, not all; method: immunoSEQ multiplex PCR. The table has approximately 20,000 clones, 85% to 90% seen once. V and J are TRBV10-3 and TRBJ1-5, with a weak D call TRBD1 (5 bases). The source material was CD8+ T cells from peripheral blood mononuclear cells, sampled in the second trimester of pregnancy. The TCR comes from a female donor in good health, enrolled as a control in a pregnancy study. In nucleotides, the CDR3 is TGTGCCATCAGTGCTGGCAGGGGCAATCAGCCCCAGCATTTT. It codes for CAISAGRGNQPQHF.